A selection of T cell receptor beta chains follows, all from one sample in a study of blood T cell repertoires in COVID-19. Repertoires were generated with immunoSEQ multiplex PCR, while TCRdb's copy carries only in-frame clones and drops some. The sample lists just over 250,000 clones, about 88% occurring once. Sequenced: PBMCs or T cells enriched from blood (not recorded which). Every receptor here comes from a man in his thirties or forties with acute COVID-19. The CDR3 runs from the conserved cysteine through the conserved F or W. A D gene is named only where the DNA matches it firmly. A row's size may be missing; if present it is once, few, many or a size class.

CDR3nt,CDR3aa,j_gene,d_gene,abundance,v_gene
TGTGCCAGTAGTATAGATCTTACAGGAACGAACACTGAAGCTTTCTTT,CASSIDLTGTNTEAFF,TRBJ1-1,NA,NA,TRBV19
TGTGCCAGTAGTACTCGACGGGATATATTGGGAGTCGAAGAGACCCAGTACTTC,CASSTRRDILGVEETQYF,TRBJ2-5,NA,NA,TRBV19
TGTGCCACCCACCCGAGGACAGCCCGGCCCCAGCATTTT,CATHPRTARPQHF,TRBJ1-5,NA,once,TRBV28
TGTGCCACCAGTGATGGGCAAGGGAGGGACTATGGCTACACCTTC,CATSDGQGRDYGYTF,TRBJ1-2,NA,NA,TRBV24-1
TGTGCCAGCAGTCCCTGGACAGACTCTGGAAACACCATATATTTT,CASSPWTDSGNTIYF,TRBJ1-3,NA,NA,TRBV25-1
TGCAGCGTTGAAGTAGGGGGTAGTTTAGCCAAAAACATTCAGTACTTC,CSVEVGGSLAKNIQYF,TRBJ2-4,NA,NA,TRBV29-1
TGTGCCAGCAGCCCGACAAGGACAAGGGCTAACTATGGCTACACCTTC,CASSPTRTRANYGYTF,TRBJ1-2,NA,NA,TRBV13
TGTGCCAGCAGCTTAAACCCGGTTACTAACTATGGCTACACCTTC,CASSLNPVTNYGYTF,TRBJ1-2,NA,NA,TRBV7-3
TGTGCCAGCAGCGGATGGACCTCTCAGGGGGCAACTAATGAAAAACTGTTTTTT,CASSGWTSQGATNEKLFF,TRBJ1-4,TRBD1,NA,TRBV7-9
TGTGCCACCAGTGATCTCGGGGTTGGAGAGACCCAGTACTTC,CATSDLGVGETQYF,TRBJ2-5,NA,NA,TRBV24-1
TGTGCCAGCTCACCCCTTTCGCGTTCTAGCACAGATACGCAGTATTTT,CASSPLSRSSTDTQYF,TRBJ2-3,NA,once,TRBV18
TGTGCCAGCTCACCACAGGGGGCGGATTCACCCCTCCACTTT,CASSPQGADSPLHF,TRBJ1-6,TRBD1,NA,TRBV18
TGTGCCAGCAGTTTGAATAGCGGGACCTACAATGAGCAGTTCTTC,CASSLNSGTYNEQFF,TRBJ2-1,TRBD2,NA,TRBV5-1
TGTGCCAGCAGATCGGGGAACTCCTACAATGAGCAGTTCTTC,CASRSGNSYNEQFF,TRBJ2-1,NA,NA,TRBV27
TGTGCCAGCAGCCAGGGGGCGAACACCGGGGAGCTGTTTTTT,CASSQGANTGELFF,TRBJ2-2,TRBD1,few,TRBV11-2
TGTGCCAGCAGCTTCGACAGGGGGCGGCTTAATGAGCAGTTCTTC,CASSFDRGRLNEQFF,TRBJ2-1,TRBD1,NA,TRBV11-2
TGTGCCAGCAGTTGGGACAGGGAAAATGAGCAGTTCTTC,CASSWDRENEQFF,TRBJ2-1,TRBD1,NA,TRBV6-6
TGCGCCAGCAGCCAAGATGACAGAGACTATGGCTACACCTTC,CASSQDDRDYGYTF,TRBJ1-2,NA,few,TRBV4-1
TGTGCCAGCAGTTTCCGCGGGAGAGAAGAGACCCAGTACTTC,CASSFRGREETQYF,TRBJ2-5,TRBD2,once,TRBV27
TGTGCCAGCAGCGGCGGAGGTGCCCAAGAGACCCAGTACTTC,CASSGGGAQETQYF,TRBJ2-5,NA,NA,TRBV9
TGTGCCAGCTTGAGAGGGGGGGGCAATCAGCCCCAGCATTTT,CASLRGGGNQPQHF,TRBJ1-5,NA,NA,TRBV28
TGTGCCAGCAAGAGGACGGGGAATGAAAAACTGTTTTTT,CASKRTGNEKLFF,TRBJ1-4,NA,NA,TRBV27
TGTGCCAGCAGTCGCACCAAGACGGGACAGATCAATCAGCCCCAGCATTTT,CASSRTKTGQINQPQHF,TRBJ1-5,TRBD1,few,TRBV2
TGTGCCAGCATGAGGACAGAGAATTCTAATTCACCCCTCCACTTT,CASMRTENSNSPLHF,TRBJ1-6,NA,NA,TRBV2
TGTGCCAGCAGTGAAGCAGGGGCGCAGGACTATGGCTACACCTTC,CASSEAGAQDYGYTF,TRBJ1-2,NA,NA,TRBV25-1
TGTGCCAGTAACCCCGGGAAGGTGAATGAGCAGTTCTTC,CASNPGKVNEQFF,TRBJ2-1,NA,NA,TRBV19
TGTGCCAGCTCATCGACAGGGGGCTCTAGCTCTGGAAACACCATATATTTT,CASSSTGGSSSGNTIYF,TRBJ1-3,TRBD1,NA,TRBV18
TGTGCCAGCAGCCAAGAGAGTAGCGGGGCAGATACGCAGTATTTT,CASSQESSGADTQYF,TRBJ2-3,TRBD2,few,TRBV4-2
TGTGCCAGCAGCCTTTTCCCGGGACAGCTATATGGCTACACCTTC,CASSLFPGQLYGYTF,TRBJ1-2,TRBD1,NA,TRBV5-4
TGCAGCGTTGAATCAGGAACGTCAGTGAACACTGAAGCTTTCTTT,CSVESGTSVNTEAFF,TRBJ1-1,NA,NA,TRBV29-1
TGTGCCAGCAGCTTGGAGGAGCTAGCGGCAGCAAACACCGGGGAGCTGTTTTTT,CASSLEELAAANTGELFF,TRBJ2-2,TRBD2,NA,TRBV5-4
TGTGCCACCAGCAGAGGGGGGACAGGGCAGGCCTACACCTTC,CATSRGGTGQAYTF,TRBJ1-2,TRBD1,once,TRBV15
TGTGCCACCAGTGAGCCCCATGGAGCAGAAGAGACCCAGTACTTC,CATSEPHGAEETQYF,TRBJ2-5,NA,once,TRBV24-1
TGTGCCAGCAGCGTAGCGTCGCAGGGTGGTGGCTACACCTTC,CASSVASQGGGYTF,TRBJ1-2,NA,NA,TRBV9
TGTGCCAGCAGTGGACTAGCGGGAGCTGCCGGGGAGCTGTTTTTT,CASSGLAGAAGELFF,TRBJ2-2,TRBD2,NA,TRBV2
TGTGCCAGCAGTCGGGTCGGGGAAAAACTGTTTTTT,CASSRVGEKLFF,TRBJ1-4,NA,NA,TRBV7-8
TGCGCCAGCAGCCTGACTAGCGGGGGGCGGGAGACCCAGTACTTC,CASSLTSGGRETQYF,TRBJ2-5,TRBD2,once,TRBV5-1
TGCGCCAGCAGCTTGGTACAGGGGGCATATGAAAAACTGTTTTTT,CASSLVQGAYEKLFF,TRBJ1-4,TRBD1,NA,TRBV5-1
TGTGCCAGTGGTGAAAAGCTAGGAAACACCATATATTTT,CASGEKLGNTIYF,TRBJ1-3,NA,NA,TRBV19
TGTGCCAGCAGTTTCTCGAGGGGGCCCGCCAATCAGCCCCAGCATTTT,CASSFSRGPANQPQHF,TRBJ1-5,TRBD1,NA,TRBV28
TGTGCCAGCAGTTACGAGGGCAATCAGCCCCAGCATTTT,CASSYEGNQPQHF,TRBJ1-5,NA,NA,TRBV27
TGTGCCAGCAGGTCCAACTCTGGAAACACCATATATTTT,CASRSNSGNTIYF,TRBJ1-3,NA,NA,TRBV9
TGTGCCAGTAGACTCGACAGATCTAGCAATCAGCCCCAGCATTTT,CASRLDRSSNQPQHF,TRBJ1-5,NA,NA,TRBV19
TGCGCCAGCAGGGATAGCGGGGGTAAAAACATTCAGTACTTC,CASRDSGGKNIQYF,TRBJ2-4,TRBD2,NA,TRBV4-1
TGCGCCAGCAGCTCCTCAGCGGGGGCAGAGACCCAGTACTTC,CASSSSAGAETQYF,TRBJ2-5,TRBD2,NA,TRBV5-1
TGTGCCAGCAGCCGGGGTGGGACTAGCGGGGCCCACACCGGGGAGCTGTTTTTT,CASSRGGTSGAHTGELFF,TRBJ2-2,TRBD2,NA,TRBV7-6
TGTGCCAGCAGCCCTCCCGGGACAGGGACCGGGGAGCTGTTTTTT,CASSPPGTGTGELFF,TRBJ2-2,TRBD1,NA,TRBV5-1
TGTGCCAGCACCTCCGGGACAGGGACTGGGGCCAACGTCCTGACTTTC,CASTSGTGTGANVLTF,TRBJ2-6,TRBD1,NA,TRBV2
TGTGCCAGTAGCCCGGGACAGCAAATTCGTCAGCCCCAGCATTTT,CASSPGQQIRQPQHF,TRBJ1-5,TRBD1,NA,TRBV19
TGCGCCAGCAGTGAATTTAGTAACTATGGCTACACCTTC,CASSEFSNYGYTF,TRBJ1-2,NA,NA,TRBV10-2
TGTGCCAGCAGCCTTGGAGGAGGGGGCGGTGAGACCCAGTACTTC,CASSLGGGGGETQYF,TRBJ2-5,NA,NA,TRBV11-2
TGTGCCAGCAGCCATGAGGACAGTAACAATGAGCAGTTCTTC,CASSHEDSNNEQFF,TRBJ2-1,NA,once,TRBV3-1/TRBV3-2
TGTGCCAGTAGTATAGGCTTAGGCAGACAACAGCCCCAGCATTTT,CASSIGLGRQQPQHF,TRBJ1-5,NA,NA,TRBV19
TGTGCCAGCAGCTTAGAAACATTCAATGAGCAGTTCTTC,CASSLETFNEQFF,TRBJ2-1,NA,NA,TRBV11-3